A single sample is the source of the 31 T cell receptor beta chains below, sequenced in a study of patients and donors after allogeneic stem cell transplantation. In TCRdb, the RT-PCR reads were re-called with MiXCR into one record per CDR3 protein. The sample consists of some 880,000 distinct CDR3 sequences, roughly 17% of them appearing once. The material sequenced was blood, either unsorted or a sorted T cell fraction (not recorded which). Receptors were obtained from a human donor who was either an allogeneic HSCT recipient or a stem cell or donor lymphocyte infusion donor (not recorded which). It is not recorded whose cells these are; they may come from a transplant donor.

This clonotype was observed a handful of times. CDR3 sequence: CASSQDEKGIQYF. The CDR3 nucleotides are TGTGCCAGCAGCCAAGACGAGAAAGGCATTCAGTACTTC. The chain joins TRBV14 to TRBJ2-4, with D hard to call. There are 13 residues in the CDR3. Germline assignment: CDR1 SGHDN and CDR2 FVKESK. Between the trimmed V and J ends, which lost 0 bases and 9 bases, there was a span of 9 bases.

The V gene is TRBV2, the J gene TRBJ2-7; D is possibly TRBD2 (5 bases). Trimming took off 0 bases at V and 0 bases at J, with 15 bases between the two ends. Germline V gene lookup returns CDR1 SNHLY and CDR2 FYNNEI. The CDR3 runs 17 residues. The CDR3 here is CASSEAVLGGPSYEQYF. The DNA for the CDR3 is TGTGCCAGCAGTGAAGCGGTTCTAGGAGGTCCCTCCTACGAGCAGTACTTC.

The rearrangement links TRBV18 to TRBJ1-2; maybe TRBD1 (6 bases). Germline assignment: CDR1 KGHSH and CDR2 LQKENI. V was clipped by 1 base and J by 8 bases, with 11 bases between them. The CDR3 runs to 13 residues. The CDR3 region is CASSPRGGEGYTF. CDR3 DNA: TGTGCCAGCTCACCACGGGGGGGCGAAGGCTACACCTTC.

This clonotype was picked up many times. V usage is TRBV12-3 or TRBV12-4 and J usage is TRBJ2-7; perhaps TRBD1 as D (5 bases). The V end was cut by 5 bases, the J end by 7 bases, with 12 bases between. The CDR3 covers 12 residues. The CDR3 bases are TGTGCCAGCAGTCGCAGGGAAGGAGAGCAGTACTTC. This gives the protein CASSRREGEQYF.

The gene calls are TRBV7-3 and TRBJ2-1; 8 bases are shared with TRBD2. This CDR3 has 15 amino acids. Germline-derived CDR1 and CDR2 are SGHTA and FQGTGA. The V and J ends lost 4 bases and 8 bases, in that order; junction bases with no gene match: 10. The chain's CDR3 is CASSSLSGSFHEQFF. As DNA, the CDR3 is TGTGCCAGCAGCTCCCTGAGCGGGAGTTTCCATGAGCAGTTCTTC.

The chain links TRBV12-3 or TRBV12-4 to TRBJ1-5, with no clear D. The CDR3 loop spans 17 amino acids. V lost 1 base and J lost 2, with 15 bases in between. In DNA form, the CDR3 reads TGTGCCAGCAGTTTAGTGATCCGGGCCCGAGGCAATCAGCCCCAGCATTTT. It yields the protein CASSLVIRARGNQPQHF.

This clonotype was observed a handful of times. DNA of the CDR3: TGTGCCAGCAGCCCCCGGCCCCCAGGGGCAGATACGCAGTATTTT. Translating gives CASSPRPPGADTQYF. The chain links TRBV5-6 to TRBJ2-3; D is perhaps TRBD1 (6 bases). The CDR3 totals 15 residues. Germline CDR1 and CDR2: SGHDT and YYEEEE. V shed 4 bases and J shed 4 bases, with 16 bases lying between them.

This clonotype was counted between two and nine times. This chain uses TRBV20-1 with TRBJ2-7; D is unclear. Trimming removed 0 bases from V and 3 bases from J, with 9 bases in between. Germline CDR1 is DFQATT and CDR2 is SNEGSKA (reference sequence). The CDR3 is 13 residues long. This chain's CDR3 is CSARDAIRYEQYF. CDR3 DNA sequence: TGCAGTGCTAGAGATGCAATCCGCTACGAGCAGTACTTC.

A few counts support this clonotype. The rearrangement links TRBV27 to TRBJ1-1; D gene ambiguous. CDR1 and CDR2 (germline): MNHEY, SMNVEV (reference sequence). V was cut by 2 bases and J by 2 bases, with 15 bases left in between. The CDR3 length is 16 residues. CDR3 sequence: CASSLSRTLINTEAFF. CDR3 sequence (DNA): TGTGCCAGCAGTTTAAGTCGGACTCTCATAAACACTGAAGCTTTCTTT.

This clonotype was recorded a few times. The V and J genes are TRBV25-1 and TRBJ1-1, with D unclear. Germline lookup yields CDR1 MGHDK and CDR2 SYGVNS. V was cut by 3 bases and J by 5 bases, with 10 bases left in between. This CDR3 spans 13 amino acids. In DNA, the CDR3 is TGTGCCAGCAGTGATCCCAGCAGGACTGAAGCTTTCTTT. As protein: CASSDPSRTEAFF. Together with reference TRBV25-1 and TRBJ1-1, the CDR3 gives the full variable domain: EADIYQTPRYLVIGTGKKITLECSQTMGHDKMYWYQQDPGMELHLIHYSYGVNSTEKGDLSSESTVSRIRTEHFPLTLESARPSHTSQYLCASSDPSRTEAFFGQGTRLTVV.

The chain recombines TRBV12-3 or TRBV12-4 with TRBJ2-7, with a tentative D call TRBD2 (5 bases). This CDR3 region has 13 residues. Trimming removed 5 bases from V and 7 bases from J, with 15 bases in between. The CDR3 spells CASSRVGPGEQYF. CDR3 nucleotide sequence: TGTGCCAGCAGTCGGGTCGGCCCGGGGGAGCAGTACTTC.

This clonotype was counted a few times. The chain joins TRBV4-3 to TRBJ2-3, with 11 bases identical to TRBD2. Germline V gene data show CDR1 as LGHNA and CDR2 as YSLEER. With V trimmed by 4 bases and J by 2 bases, 8 bases remained unmatched. The CDR3 sequence is 17 residues long. CDR3 region: CASSRRGTSGPTDTQYF. In DNA, the CDR3 is TGCGCCAGCAGCCGCCGGGGGACTAGCGGACCCACAGATACGCAGTATTTT.

The chain combines TRBV12-3 or TRBV12-4 with TRBJ1-5, with 7 bases fitting TRBD1. The CDR3 consists of 14 residues. With V trimmed by 6 bases and J by 2 bases, 4 bases remained unmatched. The CDR3: CASRSGTGNQPQHF. The CDR3 nucleotides read TGTGCCAGCAGGTCCGGGACAGGCAATCAGCCCCAGCATTTT.

This clonotype was picked up a small number of times. This chain connects TRBV12-5 to TRBJ1-1, with unresolved D. Germline V gene lookup returns CDR1 LGHNT and CDR2 FRNRAP. CDR3 size: 18 residues. The V gene lost 0 bases and the J gene lost 0 bases, with 17 bases spanning the gap. The CDR3 reads CASGLVRVLGPMNTEAFF. The CDR3 DNA follows: TGTGCTAGTGGTTTGGTACGGGTCCTCGGGCCTATGAACACTGAAGCTTTCTTT.

This clonotype was counted between two and nine times. V is TRBV2 and J is TRBJ2-1; weak D call: TRBD1 (7 bases). With 3 bases removed from V and 10 bases from J, the gap between germline ends came to 19 bases. CDR1 is SNHLY and CDR2 is FYNNEI in the germline V gene. The length of the CDR3 is 15 residues. CDR3 nucleotide sequence: TGTGCCAGCAGTGATCAGGCAGGGGGGAAGCCAGAGCAGTTCTTC. It codes for CASSDQAGGKPEQFF.

The sample holds a few counts of this clonotype. The chain joins TRBV6-2 or TRBV6-3 to TRBJ1-1; 9 nucleotides align to TRBD1. CDR3 length: 13 amino acids. CDR1 and CDR2 (germline): MNHEY, SVGEGT. The junction had 2 bases not matched to a gene; V was cut back by 2 bases and J by 7 bases. CDR3 residues: CASSYRGQGEAFF. DNA for the CDR3: TGTGCCAGCAGTTACCGGGGACAGGGTGAAGCTTTCTTT.

This clonotype was observed at least ten times. The V call is TRBV6-1, the J call TRBJ2-1; 12 nucleotides align to TRBD2. The junction had 4 bases not matched to a gene; V was cut back by 4 bases and J by 0 bases. Germline V gene data show CDR1 as MNHNS and CDR2 as SASEGT. This CDR3 has 17 amino acids. Written as DNA, the CDR3 is TGTGCCAGCAGTGGACTAGCGGGGGTTAGCTCCTACAATGAGCAGTTCTTC. Translated, it gives CASSGLAGVSSYNEQFF.

V usage is TRBV6-1 and J usage is TRBJ1-5, with a possible D match to TRBD1 (5 bases). The V end was cut by 5 bases, the J end by 0 bases, with 14 bases between. CDR3 size: 16 residues. Looked up from germline, CDR1 is MNHNS and CDR2 is SASEGT. The CDR3 is CASSRDGPYSNQPQHF. The CDR3 nucleotides read TGTGCCAGCAGTCGGGACGGCCCTTATAGCAATCAGCCCCAGCATTTT.

This clonotype showed up just a few times. This rearrangement joins TRBV4-1 to TRBJ2-3; tentative D call: TRBD2 (6 bases). Trimming took off 2 bases at V and 2 bases at J, with 11 bases between the two ends. The germline CDR1 and CDR2 sequences are MGHRA and YSYEKL. This CDR3 spans 15 amino acids. The DNA of the CDR3 is TGCGCCAGCAGCCAAAAAAGGGACTTCACAGATACGCAGTATTTT. It encodes CASSQKRDFTDTQYF.

J is TRBJ1-5 and V is TRBV7-2; 8 nucleotides align to TRBD1. CDR3 length: 15 amino acids. The germline V gene has CDR1 SGHTA and CDR2 FQGNSA. The V gene end was trimmed by 2 bases and the J gene end by 10 bases; junction bases not matched to a gene: 10. CDR3: CASSLFVGQGGPQHF. Here the CDR3 DNA reads TGTGCCAGCAGCTTATTTGTAGGACAGGGAGGACCCCAGCATTTT.

This sequence joins TRBV6-4 and TRBJ1-5; D not certain. Trimming removed 2 bases at V and 10 bases at J, with 9 bases between. The germline CDR1 and CDR2 sequences are MRHNA and SNTAGT. This CDR3 region has 12 residues. CDR3 residues: CASSDGRGPQHF. The DNA for the CDR3 is TGTGCCAGCAGTGACGGCCGCGGCCCCCAGCATTTT.

This chain links TRBV15 with TRBJ1-5; 7 bases fit TRBD1. Germline trimming cut 6 bases from V and 6 bases from J; bases unmatched to any gene: 8. This CDR3 is 14 amino acids long. Germline values: CDR1 LNHNV, CDR2 YYDKDF (reference sequence). CDR3 coding DNA: TGTGCCACCAGGAGCGAGACAGGGCGTCAGCCCCAGCATTTT. Translating it yields CATRSETGRQPQHF.

This sequence joins TRBV7-3 and TRBJ2-5; possible D gene TRBD2, 6 bases. With 5 bases removed from V and 5 bases from J, the gap between germline ends came to 18 bases. This CDR3 has 15 amino acids. Germline V gives CDR1 SGHTA, CDR2 FQGTGA. The CDR3 here is CASSRRGGPYETQYF. In DNA, the CDR3 is TGTGCCAGCAGCCGAAGGGGAGGCCCATATGAGACCCAGTACTTC.

This clonotype has more than one count but fewer than ten. This sequence joins TRBV4-2 and TRBJ2-2, with a possible D match to TRBD1 (8 bases). The CDR3 totals 16 residues. V lost 5 bases, J lost 7 bases, and 20 bases lay in between. Germline V gene sequence: CDR1 LGHNA, CDR2 YNFKEQ. The CDR3 coding sequence is TGTGCCAGCAGCGAACCGGACAGGGAGGGAAGCGGGGAGCTGTTTTTT. This codes for CASSEPDREGSGELFF.

This clonotype has only a few counts. The chain carries TRBV25-1 and TRBJ2-2; D gene uncertain. The CDR3 spans 13 residues. Germline values: CDR1 MGHDK, CDR2 SYGVNS. With 7 bases removed from V and 0 bases from J, the gap between germline ends came to 6 bases. CDR3 region: CASIGTNTGELFF. The CDR3 nucleotides are TGTGCCAGCATAGGGACGAACACCGGGGAGCTGTTTTTT.

This clonotype was seen a handful of times. This chain connects TRBV6-1 to TRBJ2-7; D might be TRBD1 (6 bases). The CDR3 is 13 amino acids. Germline CDR1 MNHNS, CDR2 SASEGT. Deletions cut 8 bases from V and 2 bases from J, with 13 bases between. The DNA for the CDR3 is TGTGCCAGCGAACGGACAGCCACCTACGAGCAGTACTTC. This encodes CASERTATYEQYF.

This clonotype was seen at least ten times. The gene calls are TRBV12-3 or TRBV12-4 and TRBJ1-1; D uncertain. V was pared by 1 base and J by 3 bases, with 9 bases between. The CDR3 has 14 residues. CDR3 coding DNA: TGTGCCAGCAGTTTAGTTCGACGGGACACTGAAGCTTTCTTT. Its translation: CASSLVRRDTEAFF.

The V call is TRBV28, the J call TRBJ2-2; no clear D. The V end lost 2 bases, the J end lost 5 bases, and 12 bases lay between the germline ends. Germline-derived CDR1 and CDR2 are MDHEN and SYDVKM. The CDR3 is made up of 15 amino acids. CDR3 in DNA: TGTGCCAGCAGTTTAAGGTCTAGAGATACCGGGGAGCTGTTTTTT. Its protein product is CASSLRSRDTGELFF.

The CDR3 is CASIGTSGRVNEQFF. The CDR3 nucleotides read TGTGCCAGCATTGGGACTAGCGGGAGGGTCAATGAGCAGTTCTTC. The J gene is TRBJ2-1, the V gene TRBV2, with 16 bases aligning to TRBD2. V lost 7 bases to trimming and J lost 6 bases; unmatched junction nucleotides: 3. The germline V gene encodes CDR1 SNHLY and CDR2 FYNNEI. The CDR3 contains 15 residues.

The table lists this clonotype with a few counts. The chain recombines TRBV25-1 with TRBJ1-5; D is undetermined. Germline V gives CDR1 MGHDK, CDR2 SYGVNS. The CDR3 runs to 14 residues. V dropped 1 base and J dropped 6 bases, with 10 bases sitting between them. The CDR3 DNA sequence: TGTGCCAGCAGTGAATTTAGGGTTTCTCAGCCCCAGCATTTT. Encoded protein: CASSEFRVSQPQHF.

J is TRBJ1-1 and V is TRBV11-2, with no clear D. The CDR3 has 13 amino acids. From germline, CDR1 is SGHAT and CDR2 FQNNGV. V was trimmed by 0 bases and J by 6 bases, leaving 8 bases between them. The CDR3 reads CASSLEWVAEAFF. The CDR3 bases are TGTGCCAGCAGCTTAGAATGGGTAGCTGAAGCTTTCTTT.